This T cell receptor (beta chain) was captured in a study of blood T cell repertoires in COVID-19. TCRdb keeps only in-frame clones here, not all; method: immunoSEQ multiplex PCR. The sample carries some 360,000 clones, approximately 91% recorded once. Germline V gives CDR1 SNHLY, CDR2 FYNNEI. The CDR3 is made up of 17 amino acids. The V gene lost 1 base and the J gene lost 4 bases, with 17 bases spanning the gap. The J gene is TRBJ1-3, the V gene TRBV2; D is perhaps TRBD1 (6 bases). This receptor was identified in a woman in her thirties who had been exposed to COVID-19. The sample comprised PBMCs or T cells enriched from blood (not recorded which). The CDR3 DNA sequence: TGTGCCAGCAGTGAAGGCCCACCTCGACAGGACGGAAACACCATATATTTT. This gives the protein CASSEGPPRQDGNTIYF.